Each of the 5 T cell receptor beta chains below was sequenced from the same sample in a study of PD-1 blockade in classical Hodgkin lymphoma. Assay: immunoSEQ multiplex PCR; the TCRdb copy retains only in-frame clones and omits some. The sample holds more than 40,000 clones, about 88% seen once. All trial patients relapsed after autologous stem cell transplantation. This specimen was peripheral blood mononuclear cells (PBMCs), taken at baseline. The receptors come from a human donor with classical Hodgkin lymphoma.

CDR3 loop: CASSFVQSSTDTQYF. The DNA for the CDR3 is TGTGCCAGCAGCTTTGTGCAGAGTAGCACAGATACGCAGTATTTT. The rearrangement joins TRBV5-5 to TRBJ2-3; D is unclear. The V end lost 2 bases, the J end lost 0 bases, and 10 bases lay between the germline ends. The CDR3 consists of 15 residues. Germline V gene data show CDR1 as SGHKS and CDR2 as YYEKEE (reference sequence).

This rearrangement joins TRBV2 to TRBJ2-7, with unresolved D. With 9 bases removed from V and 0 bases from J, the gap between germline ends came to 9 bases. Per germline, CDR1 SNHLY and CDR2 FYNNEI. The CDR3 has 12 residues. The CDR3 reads CASTGSSYEQYF. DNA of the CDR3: TGTGCCAGTACTGGAAGCTCCTACGAGCAGTACTTC.

The CDR3, as DNA: TGTGCCAGCAGTGAGGCTTTCACAGATACGCAGTATTTT. Its protein is CASSEAFTDTQYF. This sequence joins TRBV6-1 and TRBJ2-3; unclear D gene. CDR1 MNHNS and CDR2 SASEGT come from the germline V gene. The germline V and J ends were trimmed by 3 bases and 2 bases, with 6 bases remaining between them. The CDR3 runs 13 residues.

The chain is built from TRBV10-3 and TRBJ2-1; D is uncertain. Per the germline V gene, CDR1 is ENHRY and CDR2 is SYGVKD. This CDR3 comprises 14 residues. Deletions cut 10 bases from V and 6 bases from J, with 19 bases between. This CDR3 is CATVSGPGSNEQFF. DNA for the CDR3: TGTGCCACCGTGTCAGGCCCCGGTTCCAATGAGCAGTTCTTC.

CDR3 nucleotides: TGCGCCAGCAGCTTGGGGAGGTGGGGCCACAATTACGAGCAGTACTTC. Translating gives CASSLGRWGHNYEQYF. This chain connects TRBV5-1 to TRBJ2-7; D is possibly TRBD1 or TRBD2 (5 bases each). CDR3 length equals 16 residues. From germline, CDR1 is SGHRS and CDR2 YFSETQ. The ends were cut back, 0 bases at V and 4 bases at J, with 17 bases in the middle.